These 31 T cell receptor beta chains came from one sample sequenced in a study of sequential checkpoint blockade in melanoma. Sequencing used immunoSEQ multiplex PCR; TCRdb keeps in-frame clones, though not all of them. The data show thousands of clones, roughly 21% seen once. Stated treatment: randomized to nivolumab then ipilimumab (arm A) or the reverse (arm B). The specimen was tumor tissue (inferred from file names), collected from a patient given nivolumab and ipilimumab in sequence. Source of these receptors: a human donor with melanoma.

The chain couples TRBV25-1 to TRBJ1-1; no reliable D call. The CDR3 runs 12 residues. From germline, CDR1 is MGHDK and CDR2 SYGVNS. Trimming cost V 3 bases and J 5 bases, with 7 bases left between them. Written as DNA, the CDR3 is TGTGCCAGCAGTGATTGGGGAACTGAAGCTTTCTTT. Translating it yields CASSDWGTEAFF.

There are many counts of this clone. J is TRBJ2-7 and V is TRBV11-3, with a possible D match to TRBD2 (5 bases). Germline V gene lookup returns CDR1 SGHNT and CDR2 YENEEA. CDR3 length: 14 amino acids. With 7 bases removed from V and 0 bases from J, the gap between germline ends came to 13 bases. CDR3 amino acids: CASKSAAASYEQYF. CDR3 bases: TGTGCCAGCAAATCAGCAGCGGCCTCCTACGAGCAGTACTTC.

V usage is TRBV12-5 and J usage is TRBJ2-3; TRBD1 might be the D (6 bases). Germline values: CDR1 LGHNT, CDR2 FRNRAP. The CDR3 totals 19 residues. Here the CDR3 reads CASLPPAYDRPTSTDTQYF. The CDR3, as DNA: TGTGCCAGCCTGCCTCCCGCCTATGACAGGCCTACTAGCACAGATACGCAGTATTTT.

By frequency in the sample, this clone is medium-sized. V is TRBV11-3 and J is TRBJ1-2; TRBD1 aligns across 8 bases. V lost 5 bases, J lost 4 bases, and 12 bases stayed unmatched. CDR1 and CDR2 (germline): SGHNT, YENEEA. The CDR3 has 16 residues. The chain's CDR3 is CASSPRTGLSIYGYTF. The CDR3 nucleotides read TGTGCCAGCAGCCCTCGGACAGGGCTATCGATCTATGGCTACACCTTC.

This clone appeared many times. The chain employs TRBV11-3 and TRBJ1-1; the D gene is possibly TRBD1 (5 bases). CDR1 and CDR2 from the germline V gene are SGHNT and YENEEA. There are 15 residues in the CDR3. V shed 8 bases and J shed 2 bases, with 18 bases lying between them. The CDR3 DNA is TGTGCCAGCGATAGAGGACACAGACAAAACACTGAAGCTTTCTTT. It codes for CASDRGHRQNTEAFF.

V and J are TRBV11-3 and TRBJ2-2, with a possible D match to TRBD1 (5 bases). The CDR3 is made up of 16 amino acids. The V gene's germline CDR1 is SGHNT and CDR2 YENEEA. V was pared by 3 bases and J by 2 bases, with 13 bases between. This CDR3 reads CASSLSTAQNTGELFF. For the CDR3, the DNA is TGTGCCAGCAGCTTGTCGACAGCCCAAAACACCGGGGAGCTGTTTTTT.

This clone was counted between two and nine times. The V call is TRBV6-8, the J call TRBJ2-3; D gene unclear. The CDR3 sequence is 12 residues long. The V gene's germline CDR1 is MNHGY and CDR2 SAAAGT. V lost 1 base and J 5 bases, leaving 4 bases between the germline ends. The CDR3 coding sequence is TGTGCCAGCAGTTACTTTGGAGATACGCAGTATTTT. This encodes CASSYFGDTQYF.

The CDR3 nucleotides read TGCGCCAGCAGCCAAGACGAGGGGGAGTACGAGCAGTACTTC. This translates into CASSQDEGEYEQYF. This rearrangement joins TRBV4-1 to TRBJ2-7, with D perhaps TRBD1 (6 bases). The CDR3 totals 14 residues. V lost 0 bases and J lost 4, with 10 bases in between. Germline V gene data show CDR1 as MGHRA and CDR2 as YSYEKL.

The genes are TRBV6-8 and TRBJ2-7, with TRBD2 matching over 8 bases. Per the germline V gene, CDR1 is MNHGY and CDR2 is SAAAGT. CDR3 size: 15 residues. V lost 2 bases, J lost 8 bases, and 11 bases stayed unmatched. The CDR3 DNA sequence: TGTGCCAGCAGTTACGGTAGCGGGATAACACCGAAGCAGTACTTC. Its protein is CASSYGSGITPKQYF.

This clone was found many times. The chain uses TRBV11-3 and TRBJ2-7, with 9 bases that match TRBD1. CDR3 size: 15 residues. Germline V gene lookup returns CDR1 SGHNT and CDR2 YENEEA. Trimming cost V 5 bases and J 0 bases; bases outside gene matches: 5. The CDR3 region is CASSSGQGLSYEQYF. The DNA for the CDR3 is TGTGCCAGCAGCAGCGGACAGGGGCTCTCCTACGAGCAGTACTTC. Filled out from reference TRBV11-3 and TRBJ2-7, the complete variable domain reads EAGVVQSPRYKIIEKKQPVAFWCNPISGHNTLYWYLQNLGQGPELLIRYENEEAVDDSQLPKDRFSAERLKGVDSTLKIQPAELGDSAVYLCASSSGQGLSYEQYFGPGTRLTVT.

This clone came up a few times. This chain links TRBV28 with TRBJ2-7; D gene unclear. Trimming removed 2 bases from V and 2 bases from J, with 7 bases in between. The CDR3 runs to 13 residues. CDR1 MDHEN and CDR2 SYDVKM come from the germline V gene. The CDR3 protein is CASSLGRTYEQYF. CDR3 in DNA: TGTGCCAGCAGTTTAGGCAGGACCTACGAGCAGTACTTC. Full variable domain (outside the CDR3, taken from reference TRBV28 and TRBJ2-7): DVKVTQSSRYLVKRTGEKVFLECVQDMDHENMFWYRQDPGLGLRLIYFSYDVKMKEKGDIPEGYSVSREKKERFSLILESASTNQTSMYLCASSLGRTYEQYFGPGTRLTVT.

This clone appeared a few times. The chain links TRBV1 to TRBJ2-2; the table's D call, TRBD1, was not checked against the DNA. TRBV1 is noted as a pseudogene. This CDR3 comprises 19 residues. CDR3 in DNA: TGCGCCAGCAGCCAAGATCGGGCCGGACACTACGCGAACACCGGGGAGCTGTTTTTT. As protein: CASSQDRAGHYANTGELFF.

The chain has TRBV28 and TRBJ2-7, with 9 bases lining up with TRBD2. V lost 6 bases, J lost 3 bases, and 21 bases stayed unmatched. The germline V gene has CDR1 MDHEN and CDR2 SYDVKM. This CDR3 contains 19 residues. As DNA, the CDR3 is TGTGCCAGCAGCAGTTTCTCTTTTAGCGGGAGTATCGGGGTCTACGAGCAGTACTTC. This translates into CASSSFSFSGSIGVYEQYF.

The V and J genes are TRBV15 and TRBJ2-3, with TRBD2 matching 11 bases. In germline, CDR1 is LNHNV, CDR2 YYDKDF (reference sequence). There are 17 residues in the CDR3. V dropped 3 bases and J dropped 1; count of bases not matched to a gene: 6. The CDR3 protein is CATSSLASGRRTDTQYF. CDR3 nucleotide sequence: TGTGCCACCAGCAGTCTCGCTAGCGGGAGGCGCACAGATACGCAGTATTTT.

The chain employs TRBV23-1 and TRBJ1-2; 7 bases are a match to TRBD1. TRBV23-1 is recorded as an ORF, its role being uncertain. V lost 6 bases to trimming and J lost 8 bases; unmatched junction nucleotides: 9. This CDR3 contains 13 residues. The CDR3 reads CASSPGTVGGYTF. CDR3 bases: TGCGCCAGCAGCCCCGGGACAGTGGGGGGCTACACCTTC.

This chain connects TRBV30 to TRBJ2-1, with D possibly TRBD2 on 6 matching bases. CDR1 GTSNPN and CDR2 SVGIG come from the germline V gene (reference sequence). V lost 2 bases and J 0 bases, leaving 14 bases between the germline ends. The CDR3 is 16 residues long. CDR3 in DNA: TGTGCCTGGAGTTCTCCGGGTAGCGGCTCCTACAATGAGCAGTTCTTC. Translated: CAWSSPGSGSYNEQFF.

This clone was observed a single time. The chain links TRBV29-1 to TRBJ2-1; 8 nucleotides line up with TRBD1. This CDR3 spans 14 amino acids. Germline CDR1 and CDR2: SQVTM and ANQGSEA. Trimming at V came to 4 bases and at J to 4 bases, leaving 6 bases not matched to a gene. CDR3 loop: CSVVGDRKYNEQFF. CDR3 nucleotides: TGCAGCGTTGTAGGGGACAGGAAGTACAATGAGCAGTTCTTC.

V usage is TRBV30 and J usage is TRBJ2-1; TRBD1 agrees at 7 bases. With V trimmed by 5 bases and J by 6 bases, 10 bases remained unmatched. Germline V CDR1 and CDR2: GTSNPN, SVGIG (reference sequence). The CDR3 extends over 14 amino acids. CDR3 in amino acids: CAWVRDRKVNEQFF. The CDR3 DNA is TGTGCCTGGGTGAGGGACAGAAAGGTCAATGAGCAGTTCTTC.

The chain recombines TRBV7-2 with TRBJ2-1, with D uncertain. Germline V gene lookup returns CDR1 SGHTA and CDR2 FQGNSA. The CDR3 spans 13 residues. The germline V and J ends were trimmed by 5 bases and 5 bases, with 10 bases remaining between them. In DNA form, the CDR3 reads TGTGCCAGCAGCCAAGTCTTGAACAATGAGCAGTTCTTC. Translated: CASSQVLNNEQFF.

CDR3: CASSFLPAGTSTDTQYF. The CDR3 bases are TGTGCCAGCAGCTTCCTCCCTGCGGGAACTAGCACAGATACGCAGTATTTT. The V call is TRBV11-3, the J call TRBJ2-3; a possible D gene is TRBD2 (6 bases). Germline V gene data show CDR1 as SGHNT and CDR2 as YENEEA. The V gene lost 3 bases and the J gene lost 0 bases, with 16 bases spanning the gap. This CDR3 has 17 amino acids.

The chain joins TRBV30 to TRBJ1-3; D not certain. The CDR3 covers 13 residues. In germline, CDR1 is GTSNPN, CDR2 SVGIG (reference sequence). Trimming took off 3 bases at V and 1 base at J, with 7 bases between the two ends. CDR3 DNA: TGTGCCTGGAGGGATTTGTCTGGAAACACCATATATTTT. This codes for CAWRDLSGNTIYF.

This clone has more than one count but fewer than ten. The chain combines TRBV28 with TRBJ1-2, with D hard to call. CDR1 is MDHEN and CDR2 is SYDVKM in the germline V gene. V lost 7 bases and J lost 0, with 6 bases in between. The CDR3 is 12 amino acids. The CDR3 reads CASKRTNYGYTF. DNA for the CDR3: TGTGCCAGCAAGAGAACTAACTATGGCTACACCTTC.

DNA of the CDR3: TGTGCCAGCAGTTACTCGAGTTGGTCGGGGAACACTGAAGCTTTCTTT. As protein: CASSYSSWSGNTEAFF. V is TRBV6-8 and J is TRBJ1-1; D unclear. The germline gives CDR1 MNHGY, CDR2 SAAAGT. The CDR3 length is 16 residues. The V gene lost 0 bases and the J gene lost 1 base, with 12 bases spanning the gap.

The table lists this clone with a few counts. The CDR3 DNA sequence: TGCAGCGTTGGAGGACAGCGAGGGTCCCAGCATTTT. Translating it yields CSVGGQRGSQHF. The chain employs TRBV29-1 and TRBJ1-5, with D possibly matching TRBD1 (6 bases). Trimming stripped 4 bases from V and 11 bases from J, with 15 bases between. The CDR3 runs to 12 residues. Germline CDR1 reads SQVTM; CDR2 reads ANQGSEA.

V usage is TRBV29-1 and J usage is TRBJ2-2, with unresolved D. Germline V gene sequence: CDR1 SQVTM, CDR2 ANQGSEA. The V gene lost 0 bases and the J gene lost 1 base, with 6 bases spanning the gap. The CDR3 covers 14 residues. Here the CDR3 reads CSVEDHKNTGELFF. The CDR3 DNA follows: TGCAGCGTTGAAGATCACAAGAACACCGGGGAGCTGTTTTTT.

This clone appeared many times. V gene TRBV1 combines with J gene TRBJ1-3. TRBV1 is described as a pseudogene. CDR3 length: 15 amino acids. CDR3 nucleotide sequence: TGCGCCAGCAGCCGAGAATGGGTTGCCGGAAACACCATATATTTT. The encoded protein is CASSREWVAGNTIYF.

Sample share makes this clone medium-sized (0.01 to 0.1%). CDR3 in DNA: TGTGCCAGCTCCCCAACTAGCGGGAGGGCCCATGAGCAGTTCTTC. Amino acid sequence: CASSPTSGRAHEQFF. The V call is TRBV11-3, the J call TRBJ2-1, with 13 bases that match TRBD2. The trim removed 8 bases at V and 8 bases at J, leaving 9 bases unmatched. The CDR3 runs to 15 residues. Germline CDR1 reads SGHNT; CDR2 reads YENEEA.

This clone was seen only a few times. The rearrangement links TRBV28 to TRBJ2-7, with D perhaps TRBD2 (5 bases). V shed 4 bases and J shed 0 bases, with 13 bases lying between them. This CDR3 has 15 residues. Germline V lookup: CDR1 MDHEN, CDR2 SYDVKM. CDR3 bases: TGTGCCAGCAGTTACCGGGGTTCAAGCTCCTACGAGCAGTACTTC. Translating gives CASSYRGSSSYEQYF.

CDR3 protein: CASSSGAVLAKNIQYF. Here the CDR3 DNA reads TGTGCCAGTAGTTCGGGGGCTGTCCTAGCCAAAAACATTCAGTACTTC. The genes are TRBV19 and TRBJ2-4; TRBD1 or TRBD2 may be the D gene (6 bases each). The V end was cut by 5 bases, the J end by 0 bases, with 14 bases between. The germline V gene encodes CDR1 LNHDA and CDR2 SQIVND (reference sequence). The CDR3 totals 16 residues. The whole variable domain, filled in from reference TRBV19 and TRBJ2-4, reads DGGITQSPKYLFRKEGQNVTLSCEQNLNHDAMYWYRQDPGQGLRLIYYSQIVNDFQKGDIAEGYSVSREKKESFPLTVTSAQKNPTAFYLCASSSGAVLAKNIQYFGAGTRLSVL.

This clone was seen many times. This chain links TRBV6-8 with TRBJ2-1; tentatively, D is TRBD2 (6 bases). CDR1 is MNHGY, CDR2 SAAAGT, per germline. The V gene lost 4 bases and the J gene lost 0 bases, with 10 bases spanning the gap. The CDR3 is made up of 15 amino acids. The CDR3 DNA sequence: TGTGCCAGCAGTTTATGGGGAGGCTCCTACAATGAGCAGTTCTTC. The encoded protein is CASSLWGGSYNEQFF.

The V gene is TRBV19, the J gene TRBJ2-3; 8 positions agree with TRBD2. Looked up from germline, CDR1 is LNHDA and CDR2 is SQIVND (reference sequence). J lost 2 bases, V lost 5 bases, and 6 bases had no gene match. This CDR3 contains 15 residues. The CDR3 DNA reads as TGTGCCAGTAGTCGAACTAGCGGCGACACAGATACGCAGTATTTT. Amino acid sequence: CASSRTSGDTDTQYF.